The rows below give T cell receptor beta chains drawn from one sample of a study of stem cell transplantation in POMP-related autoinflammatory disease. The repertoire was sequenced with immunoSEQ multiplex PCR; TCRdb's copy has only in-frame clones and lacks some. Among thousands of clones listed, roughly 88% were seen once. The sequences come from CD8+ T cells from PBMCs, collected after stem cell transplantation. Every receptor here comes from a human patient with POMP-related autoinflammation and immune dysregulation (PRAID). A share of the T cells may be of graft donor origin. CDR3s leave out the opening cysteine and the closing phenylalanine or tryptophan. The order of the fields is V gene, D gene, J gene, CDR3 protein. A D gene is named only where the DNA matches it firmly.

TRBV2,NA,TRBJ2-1,ASSGGSNNEQF
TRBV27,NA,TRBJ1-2,ASSLTTGGYGYT
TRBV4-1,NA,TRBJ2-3,ASSQDEYRDTQY
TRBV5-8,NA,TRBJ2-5,ASSSPGGSEWETQY
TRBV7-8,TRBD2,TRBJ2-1,ASSLVRTSGSWGRKNEQF
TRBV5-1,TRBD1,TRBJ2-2,ASSGGTGVGELF
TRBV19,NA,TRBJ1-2,ASRPPSGATEREGYT
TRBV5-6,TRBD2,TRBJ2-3,ASSLGTSVRTDTQY
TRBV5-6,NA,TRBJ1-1,ASSLSGVGTEAF
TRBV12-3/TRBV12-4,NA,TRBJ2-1,ASSAQAGNEQF
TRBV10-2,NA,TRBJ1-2,ASSESEGTVGYT
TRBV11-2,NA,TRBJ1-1,ASSVNTEAF
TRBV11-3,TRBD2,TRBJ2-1,ASSPSGSAWGNEQF
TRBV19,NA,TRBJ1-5,ASSEAPRGWPQH
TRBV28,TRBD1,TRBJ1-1,ASSPGTVNTEAF
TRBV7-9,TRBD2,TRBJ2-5,ASSVTGGQETQY
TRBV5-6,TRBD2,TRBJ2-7,ASSLAAGGPGEQY
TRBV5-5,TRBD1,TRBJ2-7,ASSSGTGGSEQY
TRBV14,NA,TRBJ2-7,ASSAGIGPYEQY
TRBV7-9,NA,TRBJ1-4,ASSPQTGGGRHEKLF
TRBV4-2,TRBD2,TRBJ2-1,ASSPGLAGPYNEQF
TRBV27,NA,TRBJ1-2,ASSLSSGTYSFYGYT
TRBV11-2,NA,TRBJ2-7,ASSLGGVEQY
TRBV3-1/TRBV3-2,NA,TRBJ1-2,ASSQDRPVGGYT
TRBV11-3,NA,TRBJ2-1,ASSLGLTDNNEQF
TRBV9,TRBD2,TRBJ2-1,ASSISGGVHNEQF
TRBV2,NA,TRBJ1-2,ASSIRQYSVLPMKTYGYT
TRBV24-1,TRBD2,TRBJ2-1,ATSATSGGPYNEQF
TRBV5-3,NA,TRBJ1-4,ARSLEGFYEKLF
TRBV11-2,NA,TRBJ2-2,ASSLETPTGELF
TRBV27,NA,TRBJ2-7,ASRGGTFGKEQY
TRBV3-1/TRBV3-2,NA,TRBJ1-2,ASSQGPRANYGYT
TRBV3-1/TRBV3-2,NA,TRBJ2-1,ASSQDWGYNEQF
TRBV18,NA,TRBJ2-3,ASSPRTRESTDTQY
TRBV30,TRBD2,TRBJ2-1,AWSVLGLAGGYEQF
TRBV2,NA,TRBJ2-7,ASSEAPRVYEQY
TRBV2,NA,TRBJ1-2,ASSESWQGPRGYT
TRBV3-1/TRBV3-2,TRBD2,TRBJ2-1,ASSQGLAEGYEQF
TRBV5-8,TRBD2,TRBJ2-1,ASSSWQSGGYNEQF
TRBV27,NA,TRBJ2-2,ASSLRGATGELF
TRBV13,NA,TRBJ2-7,ASSLGYEQY
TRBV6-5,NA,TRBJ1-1,ASSYGRGTEAF
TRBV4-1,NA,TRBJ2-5,ASSQDWEETQY
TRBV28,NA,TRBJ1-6,ASSFGFGTRDNSPLH
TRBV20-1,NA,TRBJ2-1,SPARMYEQF
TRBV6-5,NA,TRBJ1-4,ASKDENYEKLF
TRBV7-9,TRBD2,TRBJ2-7,ASSLAEGLAGRYSYEQY
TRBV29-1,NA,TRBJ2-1,SVEGGATDYNEQF
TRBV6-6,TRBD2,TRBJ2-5,ASTHRTGGETQY